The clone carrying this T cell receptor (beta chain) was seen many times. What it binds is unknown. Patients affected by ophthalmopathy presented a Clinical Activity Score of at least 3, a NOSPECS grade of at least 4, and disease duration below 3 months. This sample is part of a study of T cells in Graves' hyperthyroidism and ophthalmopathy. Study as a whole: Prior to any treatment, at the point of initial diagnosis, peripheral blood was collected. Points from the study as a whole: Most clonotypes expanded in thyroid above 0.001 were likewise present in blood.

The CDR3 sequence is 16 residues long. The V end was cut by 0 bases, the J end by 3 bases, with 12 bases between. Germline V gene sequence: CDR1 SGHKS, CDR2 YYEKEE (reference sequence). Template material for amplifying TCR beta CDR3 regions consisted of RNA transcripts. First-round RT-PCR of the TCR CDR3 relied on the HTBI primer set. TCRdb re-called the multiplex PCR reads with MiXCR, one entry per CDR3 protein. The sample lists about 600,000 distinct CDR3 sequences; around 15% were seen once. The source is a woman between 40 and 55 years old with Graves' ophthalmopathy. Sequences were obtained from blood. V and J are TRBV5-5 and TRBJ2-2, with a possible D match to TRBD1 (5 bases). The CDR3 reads CASSLVWGRDTGELFF. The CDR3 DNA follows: TGTGCCAGCAGCTTGGTATGGGGCCGGGACACCGGGGAGCTGTTTTTT.